This is a list of T cell receptor beta chains from one sample in a study of T cell repertoires in cytomegalovirus infection. TCRdb passed the reads through MiXCR, listing each CDR3 protein once. Of approximately 730,000 distinct CDR3 sequences listed, about 33% are singletons. For these receptors, no antigen is known. The input for sequencing was cultured PBMCs, taken from culture after CMV antigen stimulation. Every receptor here comes from a human donor in good health (CMV status not recorded). Some clones in this sample may be carry-over from other donors' samples. Both conserved end residues are part of each CDR3. Fields, in order: J gene, V gene, D gene, clone size, CDR3 DNA, CDR3 protein. The D gene is left open where the match is weak. Clone size, where shown, is once, few, many, or a class for clones that have expanded.

TRBJ2-5 TRBV5-6 . . TGTGCCAGCAGCCCCCCTTCTGGCCCAACAGAGACCCAGTACTTC CASSPPSGPTETQYF
TRBJ2-4 TRBV2 . . TGTGCCAGCAGGGCGGGACGGCGTCTAGCCAAAAACATTCAGTACTTC CASRAGRRLAKNIQYF
TRBJ1-6 TRBV7-2 . many TGTGCCAGCAGCATCAAGGGACCAAGCTCCTATAATTCACCCCTCCACTTT CASSIKGPSSYNSPLHF
TRBJ2-5 TRBV5-1 . . TGCGCCAGCAGCTCCGGACGGGACGGGGAGACCCAGTACTTC CASSSGRDGETQYF
TRBJ1-1 TRBV7-6 TRBD1 few TGTGCCAGCAGCTTAGAGCGGCAGGGGGTCCTTGAAGCTTTCTTT CASSLERQGVLEAFF
TRBJ2-3 TRBV7-2 TRBD2 . TGTGCCAGCAGCTTGAGGGTACTAGCGCCCAGGGATACGCAGTATTTT CASSLRVLAPRDTQYF
TRBJ2-5 TRBV2 . few TGTGCCAGCACCCGTGGACTGGAAGAGACCCAGTACTTC CASTRGLEETQYF
TRBJ1-3 TRBV6-2/TRBV6-3 . few TGTGCCAGCAGCCGATCGGACACCTTCTCTGGAAACACCATATATTTT CASSRSDTFSGNTIYF
TRBJ2-1 TRBV6-6 . few TGTGCCAGCAGTTACTCGATAGTAGCCGGTGAGCAGTTCTTC CASSYSIVAGEQFF
TRBJ2-7 TRBV20-1 TRBD1 . TGCAGTGCCCTCGGCGGCAGGGGGTCCTACGAGCAGTACTTC CSALGGRGSYEQYF
TRBJ1-5 TRBV7-2 . many TGTGCCAGCAGCACGGGACTATATCAGCCCCAGCATTTT CASSTGLYQPQHF
TRBJ2-1 TRBV10-3 . few TGTGCCATCAGTGAGCGAATGGGTGCGGCCCAATCGGACAATGAGCAGTTCTTC CAISERMGAAQSDNEQFF
TRBJ1-1 TRBV20-1 TRBD1 . TGCAGTGCTAGGACAGGGGATCAGGGGACTGAAGCTTTCTTT CSARTGDQGTEAFF
TRBJ1-2 TRBV10-3 . . TGTGCCATCAGGACCGACAGACCCGACGACTATGGCTACACCTTC CAIRTDRPDDYGYTF
TRBJ2-3 TRBV29-1 . . TGCAGCGCTCACACAGATACGCAGTATTTT CSAHTDTQYF
TRBJ2-1 TRBV20-1 TRBD2 . TGCAGTGCTAGAGATCCAACTAGCGGCTTCCTAAGTAGTGAGCAGTTCTTC CSARDPTSGFLSSEQFF
TRBJ2-5 TRBV27 . few TGTGCCAGCAGTTCACCGGGCCTACGACAAGAGACCCAGTACTTC CASSSPGLRQETQYF
TRBJ2-3 TRBV2 . . TGTGCCAGAGGAAAAGGGGGTACAGATACGCAGTATTTT CARGKGGTDTQYF
TRBJ1-1 TRBV7-2 . many TGTGCCAGCAGCCAGGGACAGAACACTGAAGCTTTCTTT CASSQGQNTEAFF
TRBJ2-7 TRBV5-5 TRBD1 . TGTGCCAGCAGCCCGGAGACAGGGGGGATCTACGAGCAGTACTTC CASSPETGGIYEQYF
TRBJ2-4 TRBV6-2/TRBV6-3 . few TGTGCCAGCAGTAGAGGGGTCCGATCCATTCAGTACTTC CASSRGVRSIQYF
TRBJ1-5 TRBV20-1 . few TGCAGTGCTGAGGACAGCATTACTAATCAGCCCCAGCATTTT CSAEDSITNQPQHF
TRBJ1-6 TRBV7-6 . . TGTGCCAGCAGCTTAGGGGGGGATAATTCACCCCTCCACTTT CASSLGGDNSPLHF
TRBJ1-1 TRBV6-1 . few TGTGCCAGCAGTGACCTTCATGGCCTGGGTTCCCTGAACACTGAAGCTTTCTTT CASSDLHGLGSLNTEAFF
TRBJ1-1 TRBV5-4 . . TGTGCCAGCAGCTTATCTACCCAATCCAGCACTGAAGCTTTCTTT CASSLSTQSSTEAFF
TRBJ2-7 TRBV20-1 TRBD2 . TGCAGTGCTAGGCTCTCCAGCGGGGGGCTGTACGAGCAGTACTTC CSARLSSGGLYEQYF
TRBJ1-1 TRBV7-9 TRBD1 few TGTGCCAGCATAGACAGGGTTAATTGGGATACTGAAGCTTTCTTT CASIDRVNWDTEAFF
TRBJ2-7 TRBV7-6 TRBD2 . TGTGCCAGCATCAAAATAGCGGGAGGCCGGGACGAGCAGTACTTC CASIKIAGGRDEQYF
TRBJ2-5 TRBV7-2 TRBD2 many TGTGCCAGCAGCTTAGCAGTAGCGGGGGGGGAGACCCAGTACTTC CASSLAVAGGETQYF
TRBJ2-2 TRBV18 . few TGTGCCAGCTCACCATATCCGGGGGAGACCGGGGAGCTGTTTTTT CASSPYPGETGELFF
TRBJ2-1 TRBV6-1 . few TGTGCCAGCAGTGAAGGAGCCAGGCCCTACAATGAGCAGTTCTTC CASSEGARPYNEQFF
TRBJ2-1 TRBV6-5 . . TGTGCCAGCAGTCCGCCCGGCCGGTTTAATGAGCAGTTCTTC CASSPPGRFNEQFF
TRBJ2-3 TRBV27 . . TGTGCCAGCAGTTCCGAGGGGAGACGGGCAGATACGCAGTATTTT CASSSEGRRADTQYF